The sequence of this T cell receptor (beta chain) was determined in a study of T cell repertoires in cytomegalovirus infection. A single record per CDR3 protein comes from TCRdb applying MiXCR to the reads. This sample has fewer than 900,000 distinct CDR3 sequences, with about 27% found just once. The V and J ends lost 0 bases and 3 bases respectively, with 6 bases between them. Per the germline V gene, CDR1 is MNHEY and CDR2 is SMNVEV (reference sequence). This CDR3 contains 14 residues. This clonotype is a singleton in its sample. Its specificity is unknown. It may be a read error: a sequence one base away is much more abundant.

V and J are TRBV27 and TRBJ1-5; D remains unclear. This specimen consisted of cultured CD8+ T cells from PBMCs, obtained from culture after CMV antigen stimulation. This TCR derives from a human donor in good health (CMV status not recorded). Some clones in this sample may be carry-over from other donors' samples. The CDR3 is CASSLSWDNQPQHF. CDR3 nucleotides: TGTGCCAGCAGTTTATCCTGGGACAATCAGCCCCAGCATTTT.